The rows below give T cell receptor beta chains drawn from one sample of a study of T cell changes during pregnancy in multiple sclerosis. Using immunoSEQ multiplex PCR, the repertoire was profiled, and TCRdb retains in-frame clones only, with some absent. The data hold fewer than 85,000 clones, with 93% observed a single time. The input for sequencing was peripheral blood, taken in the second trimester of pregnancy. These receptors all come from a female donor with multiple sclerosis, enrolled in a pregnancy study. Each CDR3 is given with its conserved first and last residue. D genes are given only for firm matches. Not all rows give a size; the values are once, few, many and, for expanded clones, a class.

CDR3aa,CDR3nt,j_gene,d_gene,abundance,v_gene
CASSSTGGSGETQYF,TGCGCCAGCAGCTCGACCGGGGGTTCGGGGGAGACCCAGTACTTC,TRBJ2-5,-,-,TRBV5-1
CASSPGEWRGGPDTQYF,TGTGCCAGCAGCCCAGGGGAGTGGCGGGGGGGCCCAGATACGCAGTATTTT,TRBJ2-3,TRBD2,-,TRBV4-2
CSSRGTATDTQYF,TGCAGCTCCCGGGGGACCGCAACAGATACGCAGTATTTT,TRBJ2-3,-,-,TRBV29-1
CASSDSSNQPQHF,TGTGCCAGCAGTGACAGTAGCAATCAGCCCCAGCATTTT,TRBJ1-5,-,once,TRBV6-1
CATGDRSSYNSPLHF,TGTGCCACCGGGGACAGGAGCTCCTATAATTCACCCCTCCACTTT,TRBJ1-6,TRBD1,few,TRBV2
CASSVGASGPRQYF,TGTGCCAGCAGTGTTGGGGCTAGCGGCCCCCGACAGTACTTC,TRBJ2-7,TRBD2,-,TRBV2
CATKPPGNYGYTF,TGCGCCACCAAACCCCCAGGGAACTATGGCTACACCTTC,TRBJ1-2,-,-,TRBV4-1
CASSLTGQGDPEEQYF,TGCGCCAGCAGCTTGACCGGACAGGGGGACCCGGAGGAGCAGTACTTC,TRBJ2-7,TRBD1,-,TRBV5-1
CASSWTGGDEQFF,TGTGCCAGCAGTTGGACAGGGGGCGATGAGCAGTTCTTC,TRBJ2-1,TRBD1,-,TRBV25-1
CASSQDRGGTEAFF,TGCGCCAGCAGCCAAGACCGCGGGGGAACTGAAGCTTTCTTT,TRBJ1-1,-,-,TRBV4-1
CASSFLSRDNEQFF,TGTGCCAGCAGCTTTCTATCTAGAGACAATGAGCAGTTCTTC,TRBJ2-1,-,-,TRBV5-6
CASSLDRSEEKLFF,TGTGCCAGCAGCTTGGACAGGTCCGAGGAAAAACTGTTTTTT,TRBJ1-4,-,-,TRBV5-4
CASSNPGVVNTEAFF,TGTGCCAGTAGTAACCCGGGGGTGGTGAACACTGAAGCTTTCTTT,TRBJ1-1,-,few,TRBV19
CASSFEPRASYNEQFF,TGCGCCAGCAGCTTCGAACCTCGCGCAAGTTACAATGAGCAGTTCTTC,TRBJ2-1,-,-,TRBV5-1
CASSPGPQGQRETQYF,TGTGCCAGCAGCCCGGGTCCCCAGGGACAGAGAGAGACCCAGTACTTC,TRBJ2-5,TRBD1,-,TRBV11-3
CASSLRGDTGELFF,TGTGCCAGCAGTTTGCGGGGGGACACCGGGGAGCTGTTTTTT,TRBJ2-2,TRBD2,-,TRBV27
CASSYRTGGAFYEQYF,TGTGCCAGCAGTTACCGGACAGGGGGGGCTTTTTACGAGCAGTACTTC,TRBJ2-7,TRBD1,-,TRBV6-6
CASSYQKGAKVDRRDNGYTF,TGCGCCAGCAGCTATCAAAAGGGGGCAAAGGTAGACAGGCGCGACAATGGCTACACCTTC,TRBJ1-2,TRBD1,-,TRBV4-1
CASSLSGARAEAFF,TGTGCCAGCAGTTTATCAGGGGCCAGGGCTGAAGCTTTCTTT,TRBJ1-1,-,-,TRBV28
CASSPPGVGNIQYF,TGTGCCAGCAGCCCCCCGGGAGTCGGAAACATTCAGTACTTC,TRBJ2-4,-,-,TRBV7-2
CASSTNLQGSNSPLHF,TGTGCCAGTAGTACAAATTTACAGGGTTCTAATTCACCCCTCCACTTT,TRBJ1-6,-,-,TRBV19
CAWNTGLSTEAFF,TGTGCCTGGAATACAGGGTTATCGACTGAAGCTTTCTTT,TRBJ1-1,-,-,TRBV30
CAIPWDRGKGDSGNTIYF,TGTGCCATTCCTTGGGACAGGGGAAAGGGGGACTCTGGAAACACCATATATTTT,TRBJ1-3,TRBD1,once,TRBV28
CASSPITSGFTDTQYF,TGTGCCAGCTCACCAATTACTAGCGGCTTCACAGATACGCAGTATTTT,TRBJ2-3,TRBD2,-,TRBV18
CASSVGQGRDQPQHF,TGTGCCAGCAGCGTAGGACAGGGTAGGGATCAGCCCCAGCATTTT,TRBJ1-5,TRBD1,-,TRBV9
CASSSPGQGPYQPQHF,TGTGCCAGCAGCTCTCCGGGACAGGGGCCTTATCAGCCCCAGCATTTT,TRBJ1-5,TRBD1,few,TRBV7-8
CASSPPGTGGTDTQYF,TGTGCCAGCTCACCACCGGGAACGGGGGGCACAGATACGCAGTATTTT,TRBJ2-3,-,-,TRBV18
CASSLAGNRGHQPQHF,TGTGCTAGCAGCTTAGCGGGCAACAGGGGTCATCAGCCCCAGCATTTT,TRBJ1-5,TRBD1,-,TRBV7-7
CASSLSLGLAGLPAGNEQFF,TGTGCCAGCAGTTTATCTTTGGGACTAGCGGGATTGCCGGCAGGCAATGAGCAGTTCTTC,TRBJ2-1,TRBD2,-,TRBV27
CASSPGTVNEKLFF,TGTGCCAGCAGCCCCGGGACAGTTAATGAAAAACTGTTTTTT,TRBJ1-4,TRBD1,-,TRBV13
CASSADRGDNEQFF,TGTGCCAGCAGCGCAGACAGGGGGGACAATGAGCAGTTCTTC,TRBJ2-1,TRBD1,-,TRBV7-9